One and the same sample provided the 13 T cell receptor beta chains below, sequenced in a study of T cell changes during pregnancy in multiple sclerosis (dated by TCRdb to about 2019). The library came from the immunoSEQ multiplex PCR assay. In TCRdb, the immuneACCESS table is reduced to in-frame sequences with V and J assigned. These tables do not hold every clone; where another copy was compared, an unresolved V gene accounts for under half, and the others remain unexplained. This sample lists 40,000 or so clones; around 92% were detected once. Roughly a quarter of the sample rests with the top ten. The sample was CD8+ T cells from peripheral blood mononuclear cells, taken before pregnancy. These receptor sequences come from a female donor with multiple sclerosis, enrolled in a pregnancy study.

This sequence joins TRBV5-5 and TRBJ2-2; D is possibly TRBD2 (5 bases). The CDR3 consists of 14 residues. The V end was cut by 2 bases, the J end by 5 bases, with 10 bases between. Germline V gene lookup returns CDR1 SGHKS and CDR2 YYEKEE (reference sequence). CDR3 bases: TGTGCCAGCAGCTTCTGGGAGTCGACCGGGGAGCTGTTTTTT. Translating it yields CASSFWESTGELFF.

The chain combines TRBV27 with TRBJ1-3; a possible D gene is TRBD1 (6 bases). Germline values: CDR1 MNHEY, CDR2 SMNVEV (reference sequence). The CDR3 covers 18 residues. The V gene lost 5 bases and the J gene lost 4 bases, with 24 bases spanning the gap. CDR3 nucleotides: TGTGCCAGCAGTCCCGGTGGGGGGGCCTTCTCTTACGGAAACACCATATATTTT. This translates into CASSPGGGAFSYGNTIYF.

This chain uses TRBV30 with TRBJ2-7, with D tentatively TRBD1 (6 bases). In germline, CDR1 is GTSNPN, CDR2 SVGIG (reference sequence). This CDR3 is 13 amino acids long. Trimming left V 5 bases short and J 2 bases short, with 13 bases between. The CDR3 nucleotides read TGTGCCTGGGTCTCCGGGACAACCTACGAGCAGTACTTC. This gives the protein CAWVSGTTYEQYF.

The V call is TRBV5-6, the J call TRBJ1-2; 9 nucleotides line up with TRBD1. The ends lost 0 bases at V and 8 bases at J; junction bases unmatched: 8. This CDR3 contains 15 residues. CDR1 and CDR2 from the germline V gene are SGHDT and YYEEEE. The CDR3 DNA sequence: TGTGCCAGCAGCTTGGGGGACAGGGTAGTTGGCGGCTACACCTTC. This gives the protein CASSLGDRVVGGYTF.

The DNA for the CDR3 is TGTGCCAGCAGCGGACAGGGGGTCAGAAACACCATATATTTT. Encoded protein: CASSGQGVRNTIYF. The rearrangement uses TRBV9 and TRBJ1-3; TRBD1 agrees at 9 bases. CDR1 is SGDLS and CDR2 is YYNGEE in the germline V gene. This CDR3 has 14 amino acids. V was clipped by 3 bases and J by 5 bases; unmatched bases: 3.

This chain joins TRBV14 and TRBJ2-7; perhaps TRBD2 as D (6 bases). Germline V lookup: CDR1 SGHDN, CDR2 FVKESK. V was cut by 4 bases and J by 1 base, with 14 bases left in between. The CDR3 is 15 amino acids. CDR3 residues: CASSLLAGTSYEQYF. As DNA, the CDR3 is TGTGCCAGCAGCCTCCTGGCGGGAACATCCTACGAGCAGTACTTC.

The rearrangement links TRBV6-1 to TRBJ1-4; 9 bases match TRBD1. Germline V gene lookup returns CDR1 MNHNS and CDR2 SASEGT. This CDR3 comprises 15 residues. V shed 3 bases, J shed 6 bases, and the junction held 5 bases outside the gene matches. The CDR3 reads CASSEEDRGYEKLFF. DNA for the CDR3: TGTGCCAGCAGTGAGGAAGACAGGGGGTATGAAAAACTGTTTTTT.

The J gene is TRBJ2-3, the V gene TRBV9; no firm D call. Germline CDR1 SGDLS, CDR2 YYNGEE. The CDR3 runs to 14 residues. V lost 8 bases and J 3 bases, leaving 16 bases between the germline ends. CDR3 region: CASGRHPSTDTQYF. Written as DNA, the CDR3 is TGTGCCAGTGGCAGACACCCTTCGACAGATACGCAGTATTTT.

This sequence joins TRBV4-1 and TRBJ2-3; 9 bases agree with TRBD1. This CDR3 is built from 16 residues. Germline assignment: CDR1 MGHRA and CDR2 YSYEKL. J gave up 2 bases and V 2 bases, and 5 bases lay outside the gene matches. The CDR3 here is CASSQRDRAPTDTQYF. CDR3 sequence (DNA): TGCGCCAGCAGCCAACGGGACAGGGCCCCCACAGATACGCAGTATTTT.

This clone was seen once. Other DNA sequences in the sample encode the same CDR3. The rearrangement links TRBV27 to TRBJ2-1; D is unclear. CDR1 and CDR2 (germline): MNHEY, SMNVEV (reference sequence). The CDR3 length is 15 residues. Trimming shortened V by 5 bases and J by 0 bases, and 11 bases separated the two germline ends. CDR3 sequence reads: CASSLGPSSYNEQFF. DNA of the CDR3: TGTGCCAGCAGTCTAGGCCCGAGCTCCTACAATGAGCAGTTCTTC.

The V call is TRBV7-9, the J call TRBJ1-1; no reliable D call. This CDR3 has 17 amino acids. V was cut by 3 bases and J by 0 bases, with 17 bases left in between. Germline-derived CDR1 and CDR2 are SEHNR and FQNEAQ (reference sequence). CDR3 in DNA: TGTGCCAGCAGCTTCCATGGACGGCTGACTATGAACACTGAAGCTTTCTTT. This encodes CASSFHGRLTMNTEAFF.

The chain uses TRBV2 and TRBJ2-1; 8 positions agree with TRBD2. The CDR3 extends over 18 amino acids. Germline values: CDR1 SNHLY, CDR2 FYNNEI. Trimming cost V 2 bases and J 1 base; bases outside gene matches: 10. CDR3 DNA: TGTGCCAGCAGTGAACTAGCGGGTGGTAGTCGGTCCTACAATGAGCAGTTCTTC. It yields the protein CASSELAGGSRSYNEQFF.

The V gene is TRBV9, the J gene TRBJ2-1; 8 bases fit TRBD1. Germline trimming cut 0 bases from V and 0 bases from J; bases unmatched to any gene: 2. Per germline, CDR1 SGDLS and CDR2 YYNGEE. This CDR3 has 16 amino acids. The CDR3 bases are TGTGCCAGCAGCGTAGCAGGGACAGGCTCCTACAATGAGCAGTTCTTC. Its protein product is CASSVAGTGSYNEQFF.